This entry is about one TCR beta chain. V shed 6 bases, J shed 8 bases, and the junction held 8 bases outside the gene matches. The CDR3 covers 15 residues. From germline, CDR1 is KGHSH and CDR2 LQKENI. The data belong to a study of shared T cell receptors in the human thymus. TCRdb keeps only in-frame clones here, not all; method: immunoSEQ multiplex PCR. The repertoire holds 720,000 or so clones, with 70% to 90% as singletons. Separately, the same data were catalogued under a study of human thymus T cells. That source adds: Resections that were taken during corrective heart surgery supplied the thymus tissue.

The chain is built from TRBV18 and TRBJ1-6, with 9 bases aligning to TRBD1. This clonotype was sampled from a girl younger than two with a congenital heart defect. Material: thymocytes. The CDR3 DNA reads as TGTGCCAGCTCCCAGGAGGGGACAGGGCATTCACCCCTCCACTTT. As protein: CASSQEGTGHSPLHF. Using reference TRBV18 and TRBJ1-6 for the parts outside the CDR3, the full variable domain is NAGVMQNPRHLVRRRGQEARLRCSPMKGHSHVYWYRQLPEEGLKFMVYLQKENIIDESGMPKERFSAEFPKEGPSILRIQQVVRGDSAAYFCASSQEGTGHSPLHFGNGTRLTVT.